This TCR beta chain was documented in a study of post-analysis software for immune sequencing data. Study outcomes and limitations: F-measure co-clustering was strong for batch-matched samples. A significant reduction in normalized Chao1 diversity was observed in multiple sclerosis patients versus controls. Among four to six TRBV segments more frequent in patients than controls were TRBV5-6, TRBV5-1 and TRBV20-1.

Germline V CDR1 and CDR2: LGHDT, YNNKEL (reference sequence). V gave up 5 bases and J gave up 7 bases; unmatched junction bases: 13. The CDR3 covers 15 residues. Every TCR beta cDNA library bore unique molecular identifiers. Between about 1 and 10 million T cells gave rise to 450,000 to 650,000 cDNA molecules. In TCRdb, the PCR reads were re-called with MiXCR into one record per CDR3 protein. Of approximately 730,000 distinct CDR3 sequences listed, 46% are singletons. For this clonotype: The antigen remains unidentified.

This chain links TRBV3-1 with TRBJ1-2, with 7 nucleotides matching TRBD1. This clonotype was sampled from a girl aged 10 to 17 with multiple sclerosis. The material sequenced was blood. The CDR3 DNA sequence: TGTGCCAGCAGCATACGACAGGGATACGGTCCTGGCTACACCTTC. It specifies CASSIRQGYGPGYTF.